This T cell receptor (beta chain) came from a study of identical twins. Unique molecular identifiers were present on the cDNA, and a universal primer site came from template switching. Each CDR3 protein is one row after TCRdb ran MiXCR on the 5' RACE reads. Of hundreds of thousands of distinct CDR3 sequences listed, about 8% were seen once; the top ten hold 2.1%. Study-wide results and limits: The study found excess low generation probability among twin-shared out-of-frame alpha sequences.

This clonotype occurred many times. The antigen is undetermined. This sample was also put to use in a study of yellow fever vaccine responses in identical twins. This second study notes: Convergence reportedly seemed to mark part of the twins' vaccine T cell response, with personalization marking the rest.

The receptor's source is a woman between 18 and 30 years old in good health. The sample taken for sequencing was memory (CD45RO+) T cells sorted from blood.

Here the CDR3 DNA reads TGTGCCAGCAGTTTCGCTCAGGCAAGCACAGATACGCAGTATTTT. It codes for CASSFAQASTDTQYF. The chain uses TRBV12-3 or TRBV12-4 and TRBJ2-3; D is uncertain. CDR3 length equals 15 residues. Trimming stripped 3 bases from V and 0 bases from J, with 10 bases between.